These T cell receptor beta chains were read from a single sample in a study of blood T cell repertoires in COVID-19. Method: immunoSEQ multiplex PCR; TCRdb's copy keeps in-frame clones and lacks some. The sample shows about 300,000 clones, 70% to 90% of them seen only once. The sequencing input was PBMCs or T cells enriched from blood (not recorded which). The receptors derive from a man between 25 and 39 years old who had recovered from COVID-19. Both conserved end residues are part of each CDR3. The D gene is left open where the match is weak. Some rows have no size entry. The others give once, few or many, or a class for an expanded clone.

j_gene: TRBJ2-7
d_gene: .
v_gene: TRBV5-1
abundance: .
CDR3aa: CASKLAASSYEQYF
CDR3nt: TGCGCCAGCAAGTTAGCGGCTAGCTCCTACGAGCAGTACTTC

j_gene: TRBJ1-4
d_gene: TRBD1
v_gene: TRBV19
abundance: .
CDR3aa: CASSTGTGGVYEKLFF
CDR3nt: TGTGCCAGTAGTACCGGGACAGGGGGCGTCTATGAAAAACTGTTTTTT

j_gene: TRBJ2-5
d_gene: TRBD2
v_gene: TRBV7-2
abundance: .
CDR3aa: CASSLGSLAGGVGETQYF
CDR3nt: TGTGCCAGCAGCTTAGGTTCCCTAGCGGGAGGTGTTGGCGAGACCCAGTACTTC

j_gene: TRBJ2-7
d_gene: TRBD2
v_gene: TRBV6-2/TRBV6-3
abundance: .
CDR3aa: CASSYAGGGSYEQYF
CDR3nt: TGTGCCAGCAGTTATGCGGGAGGGGGATCCTACGAGCAGTACTTC

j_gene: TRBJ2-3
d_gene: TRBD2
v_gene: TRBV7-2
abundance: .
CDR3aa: CASSLLAGVRTDTQYF
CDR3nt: TGTGCCAGCAGCTTATTAGCGGGAGTTCGCACAGATACGCAGTATTTT

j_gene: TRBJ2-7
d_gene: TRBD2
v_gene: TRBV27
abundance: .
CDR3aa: CASSATSGGYEQYF
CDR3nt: TGTGCCAGCAGTGCGACTAGCGGGGGATACGAGCAGTACTTC

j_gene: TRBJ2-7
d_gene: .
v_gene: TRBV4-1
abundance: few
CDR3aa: CASSRPGSRGPLGEQYF
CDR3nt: TGCGCCAGCAGCCGCCCCGGGTCCAGGGGACCTTTAGGGGAGCAGTACTTC

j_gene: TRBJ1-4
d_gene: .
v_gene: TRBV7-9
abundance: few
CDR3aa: CASSSPGGNEKLFF
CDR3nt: TGTGCCAGCAGCTCTCCGGGGGGGAATGAAAAACTGTTTTTT

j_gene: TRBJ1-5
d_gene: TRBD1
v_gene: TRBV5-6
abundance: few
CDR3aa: CASSQFTGTGGGNQPQHF
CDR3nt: TGTGCCAGCAGCCAATTCACAGGGACAGGGGGCGGCAATCAGCCCCAGCATTTT

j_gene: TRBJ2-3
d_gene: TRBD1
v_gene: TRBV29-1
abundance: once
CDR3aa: CSVDRGSITDTQYF
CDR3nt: TGCAGCGTCGACAGGGGATCTATCACAGATACGCAGTATTTT

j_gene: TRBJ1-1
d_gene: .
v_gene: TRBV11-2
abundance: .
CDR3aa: CASTPGASNTEAFF
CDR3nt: TGTGCCAGCACCCCTGGGGCCTCGAACACTGAAGCTTTCTTT

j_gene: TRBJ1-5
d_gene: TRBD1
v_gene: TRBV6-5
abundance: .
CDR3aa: CASSFRTGLRPQHF
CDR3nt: TGTGCCAGCAGTTTTAGGACAGGGCTTAGGCCCCAGCATTTT

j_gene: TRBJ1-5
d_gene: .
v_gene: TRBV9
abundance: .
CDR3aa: CASSAEQGEEPQHF
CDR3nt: TGTGCCAGCAGCGCCGAACAGGGAGAGGAGCCCCAGCATTTT

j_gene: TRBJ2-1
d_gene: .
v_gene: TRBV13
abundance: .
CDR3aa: CASSLGTAGFNEQFF
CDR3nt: TGTGCCAGCAGCTTAGGGACTGCCGGTTTCAATGAGCAGTTCTTC

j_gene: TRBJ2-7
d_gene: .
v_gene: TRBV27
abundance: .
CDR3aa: CASSPFVAYEQYF
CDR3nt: TGTGCCAGCAGCCCCTTCGTAGCCTACGAGCAGTACTTC

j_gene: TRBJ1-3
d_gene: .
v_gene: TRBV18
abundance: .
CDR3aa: CASSPYGGSGNTIYF
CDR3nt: TGTGCCAGCTCCCCGTACGGAGGCTCTGGAAACACCATATATTTT

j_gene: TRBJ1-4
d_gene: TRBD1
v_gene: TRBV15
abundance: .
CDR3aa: CATSGKMTGGEKLFF
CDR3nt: TGTGCCACCAGCGGAAAAATGACAGGGGGAGAAAAACTGTTTTTT

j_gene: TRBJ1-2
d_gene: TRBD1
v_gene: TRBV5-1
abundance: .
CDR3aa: CASSLIAGQGAGYTF
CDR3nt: TGCGCCAGCAGCTTAATAGCGGGACAGGGAGCCGGCTACACCTTC

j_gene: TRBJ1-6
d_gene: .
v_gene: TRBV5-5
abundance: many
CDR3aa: CASSSRGGNSPLHF
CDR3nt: TGTGCCAGCAGCTCTCGGGGGGGGAATTCACCCCTCCACTTT

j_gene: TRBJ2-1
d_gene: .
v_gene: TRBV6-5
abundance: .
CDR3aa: CASSPYATTDEQFF
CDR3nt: TGTGCCAGCAGCCCCTACGCGACTACAGATGAGCAGTTCTTC

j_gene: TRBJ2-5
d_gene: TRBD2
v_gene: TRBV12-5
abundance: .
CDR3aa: CASRGGTGEETQYF
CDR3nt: TGTGCTAGCCGGGGGGGTACGGGGGAAGAGACCCAGTACTTC

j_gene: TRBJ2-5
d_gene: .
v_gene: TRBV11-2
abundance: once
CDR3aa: CASSLGIGGVGQETQYF
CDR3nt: TGTGCCAGCAGCTTAGGAATCGGCGGGGTGGGTCAAGAGACCCAGTACTTC

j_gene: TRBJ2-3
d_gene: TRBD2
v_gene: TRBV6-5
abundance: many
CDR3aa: CASSSAGGGTDTQYF
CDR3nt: TGTGCCAGCAGTTCTGCGGGGGGGGGCACAGATACGCAGTATTTT

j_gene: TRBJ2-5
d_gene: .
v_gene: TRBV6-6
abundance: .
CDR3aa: CASSYSQETQYF
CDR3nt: TGTGCCAGCAGTTACTCACAGGAGACCCAGTACTTC

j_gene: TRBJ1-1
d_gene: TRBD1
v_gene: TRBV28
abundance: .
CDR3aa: CASSRQGAGTEAFF
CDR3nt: TGTGCCAGCAGCCGGCAGGGGGCAGGGACTGAAGCTTTCTTT

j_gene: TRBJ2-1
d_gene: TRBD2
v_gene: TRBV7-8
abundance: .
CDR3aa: CASSRRDYTYNEQFF
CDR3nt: TGTGCCAGCAGCCGTCGGGACTACACATACAATGAGCAGTTCTTC

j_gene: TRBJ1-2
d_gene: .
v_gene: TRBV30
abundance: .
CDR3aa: CAWSKGQGGYTF
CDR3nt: TGTGCCTGGAGCAAGGGGCAGGGTGGCTACACCTTC

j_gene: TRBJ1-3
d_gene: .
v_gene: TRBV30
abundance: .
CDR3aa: CAWRTPGGLGNTIYF
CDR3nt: TGTGCCTGGAGGACGCCGGGGGGGCTCGGAAACACCATATATTTT

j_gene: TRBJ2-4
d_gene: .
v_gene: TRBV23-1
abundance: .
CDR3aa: CASSQSRRLTGAKNIQYF
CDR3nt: TGCGCCAGCAGTCAATCCCGACGCCTGACAGGAGCCAAAAACATTCAGTACTTC

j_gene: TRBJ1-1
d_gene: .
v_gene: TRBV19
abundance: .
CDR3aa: CASSISGFTEAFF
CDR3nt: TGTGCCAGTAGTATAAGCGGGTTCACTGAAGCTTTCTTT

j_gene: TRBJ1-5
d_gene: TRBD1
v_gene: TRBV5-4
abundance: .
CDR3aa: CASSFPDRINQPQHF
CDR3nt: TGTGCCAGCAGCTTTCCGGACAGGATCAATCAGCCCCAGCATTTT

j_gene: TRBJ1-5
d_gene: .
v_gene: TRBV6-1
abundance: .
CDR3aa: CASSARQEISNQPQHF
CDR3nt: TGTGCCAGCAGTGCGCGACAGGAAATTAGCAATCAGCCCCAGCATTTT

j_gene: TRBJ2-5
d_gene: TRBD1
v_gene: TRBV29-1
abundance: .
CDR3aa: CSPTGTGRETQYF
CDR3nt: TGCAGCCCGACGGGGACAGGGCGTGAGACCCAGTACTTC

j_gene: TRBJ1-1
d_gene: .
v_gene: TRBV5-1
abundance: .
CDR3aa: CASSPGSNTEAFF
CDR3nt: TGCGCCAGCAGCCCAGGGTCGAACACTGAAGCTTTCTTT

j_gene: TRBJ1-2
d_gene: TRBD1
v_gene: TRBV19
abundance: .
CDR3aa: CASSIPGGGYGYTF
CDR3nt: TGTGCCAGTAGTATCCCAGGGGGCGGCTATGGCTACACCTTC

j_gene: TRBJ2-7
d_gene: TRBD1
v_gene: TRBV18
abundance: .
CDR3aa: CASSPGQEYEQYF
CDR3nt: TGTGCCAGCTCACCGGGACAGGAGTACGAGCAGTACTTC

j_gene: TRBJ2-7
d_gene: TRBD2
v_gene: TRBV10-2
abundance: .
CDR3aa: CAPGSSGGLSYEQYF
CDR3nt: TGCGCCCCTGGGTCTAGCGGGGGCCTCTCCTACGAGCAGTACTTC

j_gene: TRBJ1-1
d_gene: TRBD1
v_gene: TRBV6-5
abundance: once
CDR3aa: CASSRDRGGTEAFF
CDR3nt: TGTGCCAGCAGTCGGGACAGGGGAGGCACTGAAGCTTTCTTT

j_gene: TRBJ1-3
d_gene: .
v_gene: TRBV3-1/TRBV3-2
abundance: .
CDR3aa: CASSRRTAQSSGNTIYF
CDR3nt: TGTGCCAGCAGCCGAAGGACAGCCCAGAGCTCTGGAAACACCATATATTTT

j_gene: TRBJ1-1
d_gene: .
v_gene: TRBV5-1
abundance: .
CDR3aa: CASSLLGRSNTEAFF
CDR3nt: TGCGCCAGCAGCTTGCTGGGCAGGTCGAACACTGAAGCTTTCTTT

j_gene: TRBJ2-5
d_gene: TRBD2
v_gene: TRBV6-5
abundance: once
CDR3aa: CASAGTSGYQETQYF
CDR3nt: TGTGCCAGCGCCGGGACTAGCGGGTACCAAGAGACCCAGTACTTC

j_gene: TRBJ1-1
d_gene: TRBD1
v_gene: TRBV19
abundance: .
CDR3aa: CASTTRTGAGTEAFF
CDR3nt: TGTGCCAGTACCACTCGGACAGGGGCCGGCACTGAAGCTTTCTTT

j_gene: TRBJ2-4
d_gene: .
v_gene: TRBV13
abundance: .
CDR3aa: CASSSDSLPIQYF
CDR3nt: TGTGCCAGCAGCTCCGACAGCCTACCCATTCAGTACTTC

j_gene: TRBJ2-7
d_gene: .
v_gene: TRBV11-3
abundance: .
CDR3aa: CASSLQGTDEQYF
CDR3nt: TGTGCCAGCAGCTTGCAGGGAACCGACGAGCAGTACTTC

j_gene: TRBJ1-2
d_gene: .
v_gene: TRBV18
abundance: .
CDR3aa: CASSPPQGSNYGYTF
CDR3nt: TGTGCCAGCTCACCACCGCAGGGATCCAACTATGGCTACACCTTC

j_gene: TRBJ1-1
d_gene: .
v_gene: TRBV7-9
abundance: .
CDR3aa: CASSLSGGNAEAFF
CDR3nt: TGTGCCAGCAGCTTAAGCGGGGGCAACGCTGAAGCTTTCTTT

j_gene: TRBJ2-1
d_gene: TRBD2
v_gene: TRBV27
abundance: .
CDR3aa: CATMTGLAGAHEQFF
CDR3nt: TGTGCCACGATGACGGGTCTAGCGGGAGCTCATGAGCAGTTCTTC

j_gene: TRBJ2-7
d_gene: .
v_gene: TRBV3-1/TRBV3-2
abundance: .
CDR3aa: CASSRGASSYEQYF
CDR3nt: TGTGCCAGCAGCCGTGGAGCCAGCTCCTACGAGCAGTACTTC